Included here is one TCR beta chain sequence, with context. Its antigen target is currently unknown. No base-level quality is on record; no much larger clone is a single base apart. For repertoire sequencing, the TCR beta CDR3 regions were amplified from RNA transcripts. HTBI primers and the Qiagen OneStep RT-PCR kit were used in a first-round RT-PCR, which was followed by a second-round multiplex PCR, size selection and purification. Sequencing of the libraries was carried out on an Illumina HiSeq2000 in paired-end mode with 100 bp reads. As for the original processing: SOAPnuke was used to process the reads, throwing out any read that had adapters, had uncalled bases, had a mean Phred below 15, or lacked an exact constant-primer or identifier match. COPE v1.2.5 was used to merge high-quality paired reads. Each unique nucleotide sequence was treated as a clonotype, and MiTCR v1.1 was used to align the clonotypes to the IMGT TRB V, D and J references. The analysis was limited to V-J combinations with a frequency above 0.0001, which together covered over 98% of repertoires. A TCR clonal expansion and chaos score per V-J combination was defined as the ratio of F50 clonal expansion to chaos observed in the TCRdist matrix. Features were reduced by Welch's t-statistics and random forest to more than 10 V-J combinations, which fed a naive Bayes classifier. Thyroid-blood repertoire similarity was quantified with the Morisita-Horn index. TCRdb trimmed the raw reads at Q25, called clones with MiXCR and kept productive beta chains. Each entry is one CDR3 protein sequence, shown with its most common DNA and genes. TCRdb's processing, not the authors' own work, is the source of the V and J calls. The sample table holds almost 750,000 distinct CDR3 sequences, of which 40% were seen once. The top ten constitute about 40% of the sample.

Patients with ophthalmopathy had moderately to severely active disease, with a Clinical Activity Score of 3 or more, a NOSPECS grade of 4 or more, and a disease duration of less than 3 months. Patients with other autoimmune diseases, uncontrolled infections, pregnancy or lactation were excluded. Clinical symptoms, serum thyroxine, TRAb, thyroid ultrasound and orbital computed tomography were used for diagnosis. Ficoll-Paque density gradient centrifugation was used to isolate PBMCs from about 10 ml of fresh peripheral blood. Total RNA was extracted using Trizol reagent, and RNA quality was checked on an Agilent 2100 Bioanalyzer. This record comes from a study of Graves' ophthalmopathy and Graves' hyperthyroidism (dated by TCRdb to the late 2010s). In terms of the full investigation: Peripheral blood was collected at initial diagnosis, prior to any treatment. For independent validation, a separate cohort was made up of around 19 hyperthyroidism patients plus 17 patients who later progressed from hyperthyroidism to ophthalmopathy. In more than five hyperthyroidism patients, T-cell repertoires of thyroid tissue and blood were compared. To explore V-J signatures distinguishing ophthalmopathy from hyperthyroidism, a discovery set of some 100 patients (around 42 ophthalmopathy, 55 to 60 stable hyperthyroidism) was enrolled. In total, 120 to 150 blood samples were TCR-sequenced: fewer than 50 ophthalmopathy, around 75 hyperthyroidism and roughly 17 hyperthyroidism-to-ophthalmopathy patients. Following sample collection, hyperthyroidism patients were given methimazole at a starting dose of 30 mg daily, and ophthalmopathy patients were given high-dose intravenous methylprednisolone. The study used signatures of the TCR beta repertoire to tell Graves' ophthalmopathy apart from Graves' hyperthyroidism and to predict which patients would progress to ophthalmopathy.

Beyond this particular receptor, the publication reports: The 13-signature model separated ophthalmopathy from stable hyperthyroidism with about 86% sensitivity and almost 84% specificity in cross-validation, and 80%/75% in the test set. No statistical method was used to set the sample size in advance, and the investigators knew which group each participant was assigned to. In validation, the model predicted ophthalmopathy progression with about 64% sensitivity and 72.22% specificity; some 13 predicted patients were CT-confirmed with GO in a median of about 6.1 months. Most expanded thyroid clonotypes with frequency above 0.001 were also detected in blood, suggesting blood repertoires may reflect the thyroid immune response.

From a lookup of the germline V gene, CDR1 and CDR2 are MGHDK and SYGVNS. Germline trimming amounts to 6 bases on V and 8 bases on J, with 7 as the count of junction bases outside the gene matches. From the cysteine up to the phenylalanine, the CDR3 has a length of 14 residues. Only CDR3 DNA is held: 42 bases, read in frame from base 1. Sequenced input: peripheral blood. The chain was built from TRBV25-1 and TRBJ1-6, and TRBD1 aligns with 7 junction nucleotides. This clonotype was obtained from an adult man with Graves' ophthalmopathy. The DNA sequence reads TGTGCCAGCAGGCCGGGACAGCAGGATTCACCCCTCCACTTT. Its coded protein is CASRPGQQDSPLHF.